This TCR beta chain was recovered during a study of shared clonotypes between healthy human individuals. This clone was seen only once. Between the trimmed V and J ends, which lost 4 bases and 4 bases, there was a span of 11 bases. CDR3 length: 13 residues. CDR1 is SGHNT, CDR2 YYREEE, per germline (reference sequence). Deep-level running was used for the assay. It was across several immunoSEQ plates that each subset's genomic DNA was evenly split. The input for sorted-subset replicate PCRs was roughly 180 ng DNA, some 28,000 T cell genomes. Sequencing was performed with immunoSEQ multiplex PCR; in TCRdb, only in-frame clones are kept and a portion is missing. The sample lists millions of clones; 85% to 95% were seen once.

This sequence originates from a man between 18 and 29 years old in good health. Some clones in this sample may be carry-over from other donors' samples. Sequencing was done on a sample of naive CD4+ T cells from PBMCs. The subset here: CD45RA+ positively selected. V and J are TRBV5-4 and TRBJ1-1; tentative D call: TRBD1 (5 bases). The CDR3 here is CASSGVGGTEAFF. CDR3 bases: TGTGCCAGCAGCGGGGTGGGGGGCACTGAAGCTTTCTTT. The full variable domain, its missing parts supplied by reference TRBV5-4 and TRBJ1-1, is ETGVTQSPTHLIKTRGQQVTLRCSSQSGHNTVSWYQQALGQGPQFIFQYYREEENGRGNFPPRFSGLQFPNYSSELNVNALELDDSALYLCASSGVGGTEAFFGQGTRLTVV.